These 25 T cell receptor beta chains were sequenced from one sample in a study of T cell responses to AZD1222 COVID-19 vaccine (dated by TCRdb to about 2021). The library relied on the immunoSEQ multiplex PCR assay. TCRdb stores this immuneACCESS table with in-frame sequences only. Part of the clones is absent; in the studies checked, under half of the shortfall reflects unresolved V genes, and no reason is known for the rest. This sample holds 95,000 to 150,000 clones; less than 95% were observed only once. The ten largest clones represent approximately 5.9% of the sample. The meaning of the sample's time point label: baseline before first vaccination. Here the sequenced sample was peripheral blood, taken on day 0 of AZD1222 vaccination. The receptors were gathered from an adult in good health.

The V and J genes are TRBV5-6 and TRBJ2-7, with D maybe TRBD1 (5 bases). Between the trimmed V and J ends, which lost 6 bases and 2 bases, there was a span of 15 bases. The CDR3 extends over 14 amino acids. The germline V gene encodes CDR1 SGHDT and CDR2 YYEEEE. DNA of the CDR3: TGTGCCAGCAAACCCGCAGGACAAACCTACGAGCAGTACTTC. Its protein product is CASKPAGQTYEQYF.

Notes on this clone: A read error may account for a junction end that differs from germline. The V call is TRBV4-1, the J call TRBJ1-5; no firm D call. The CDR3 has 15 residues. Per the germline V gene, CDR1 is MGHRA and CDR2 is YSYEKL. CDR3 DNA sequence: TGCGCCAGCAGCCAAGAAGTCCTTCCCAATCGGCCCCAGCATTTT. Translation gives CASSQEVLPNRPQHF.

The gene calls are TRBV22-1 and TRBJ2-2; TRBD1 is taken as the D call from the table, unchecked against the DNA. TRBV22-1 corresponds to a pseudogene. The CDR3 covers 21 residues. Here the CDR3 DNA reads TGTCCTGGGAGCGCAACGTGGGCAGACAGACAGGGGGCCTCGAACACCGGGGAGCTGTTTTTT. This sequence encodes CPGSATWADRQGASNTGELFF.

The rearrangement links TRBV10-3 to TRBJ2-7; no definite D call. Germline V gives CDR1 ENHRY, CDR2 SYGVKD. This CDR3 comprises 14 residues. Trimming took 3 bases from V and 3 from J, leaving 12 bases between them. CDR3 loop: CAISELGSGYEQYF. The CDR3 DNA is TGTGCCATCAGTGAATTGGGATCCGGCTACGAGCAGTACTTC.

The chain has TRBV18 and TRBJ2-1, with D possibly called TRBD1 or TRBD2 (7 bases each). Germline V gene sequence: CDR1 KGHSH, CDR2 LQKENI. V was pared by 6 bases and J by 9 bases, with 15 bases between. This CDR3 spans 13 amino acids. The DNA of the CDR3 is TGTGCCAGCTCGCACGACAGGGAGGGTGAGCAGTTCTTC. This encodes CASSHDREGEQFF.

This rearrangement joins TRBV19 to TRBJ1-1; tentatively, D is TRBD1 (5 bases). There are 14 residues in the CDR3. The V gene's germline CDR1 is LNHDA and CDR2 SQIVND (reference sequence). V was clipped by 4 bases and J by 7 bases, with 16 bases between them. For the CDR3, the DNA is TGTGCCAGTAGTAAAATGGGACTGACACTTGAAGCTTTCTTT. It codes for CASSKMGLTLEAFF.

In this sample, this clone turned up a few times. V usage is TRBV7-9 and J usage is TRBJ2-7; D possibly corresponds to TRBD1 (5 bases). CDR3 length: 14 residues. V was trimmed by 4 bases and J by 7 bases, leaving 17 bases between them. Per germline, CDR1 SEHNR and CDR2 FQNEAQ (reference sequence). As DNA, the CDR3 is TGTGCCAGCAGCTCCGATTCCGCGACAGTAGAGCAGTACTTC. Its translation is CASSSDSATVEQYF.

This chain joins TRBV2 and TRBJ1-3, with D possibly matching TRBD1 (5 bases). The CDR3 contains 16 residues. The germline V and J ends were trimmed by 4 bases and 0 bases, with 13 bases remaining between them. Germline CDR1 SNHLY, CDR2 FYNNEI. CDR3 in DNA: TGTGCCAGCAGTGTGGGGGGTCGACTCTCTGGAAACACCATATATTTT. Translated, it gives CASSVGGRLSGNTIYF.

This rearrangement joins TRBV5-1 to TRBJ2-2, with D perhaps assigned TRBD1 or TRBD2 (5 bases each). Trimming pared 4 bases from V and 0 bases from J, leaving 10 bases between. In germline, CDR1 is SGHRS, CDR2 YFSETQ. The CDR3 length is 15 residues. The CDR3 coding sequence is TGCGCCAGCAGCACGGGACGGCCGAACACCGGGGAGCTGTTTTTT. Translating it yields CASSTGRPNTGELFF.

This chain links TRBV28 with TRBJ2-1; 10 positions agree with TRBD2. The CDR3 is 15 residues long. With 4 bases clipped from V and 7 bases from J, the junction kept 7 bases outside the gene matches. Germline-derived CDR1 and CDR2 are MDHEN and SYDVKM. This CDR3 reads CASSYLAGEVNEQFF. The CDR3, as DNA: TGTGCCAGCAGTTACCTAGCGGGAGAGGTTAATGAGCAGTTCTTC.

The chain recombines TRBV19 with TRBJ1-6; D is unclear. CDR1 is LNHDA, CDR2 SQIVND, per germline (reference sequence). The length of the CDR3 is 16 residues. V gave up 2 bases and J gave up 7 bases, with 15 bases separating them. The CDR3 protein is CASSIFFGQQNSPLHF. CDR3 bases: TGTGCCAGTAGTATATTCTTCGGGCAGCAGAATTCACCCCTCCACTTT.

DNA for the CDR3: TGTGCCAGCAGCCAACTTTCGCTGGGAGACTACACCTTC. This translates into CASSQLSLGDYTF. The chain is built from TRBV14 and TRBJ1-2; no clear D gene. This CDR3 has 13 amino acids. Germline lookup yields CDR1 SGHDN and CDR2 FVKESK. The germline V and J ends were trimmed by 2 bases and 10 bases, with 14 bases remaining between them.

The genes are TRBV30 and TRBJ1-5; 10 bases are shared with TRBD1. CDR1 and CDR2 from the germline V gene are GTSNPN and SVGIG (reference sequence). This CDR3 spans 15 amino acids. V was clipped by 3 bases and J by 5 bases; unmatched bases: 7. As DNA, the CDR3 is TGTGCCTGGAGCGGGGGGACAGGGGAATATCAGCCCCAGCATTTT. Translated, it gives CAWSGGTGEYQPQHF.

The chain has TRBV12-5 and TRBJ2-1; D unclear. Trimming removed 0 bases from V and 0 bases from J, with 30 bases in between. The CDR3 totals 23 residues. Germline CDR1 LGHNT, CDR2 FRNRAP. CDR3 sequence (DNA): TGTGCTAGTGGTTTGGTTGTATCTAGGTACCAGTCCTACAGTCCGAGCTCCTACAATGAGCAGTTCTTC. It codes for CASGLVVSRYQSYSPSSYNEQFF.

The chain is built from TRBV7-9 and TRBJ2-3; perhaps TRBD1 as D (6 bases). Trimming removed 6 bases at V and 4 bases at J, with 11 bases between. Germline CDR1 and CDR2: SEHNR and FQNEAQ (reference sequence). CDR3 length: 13 amino acids. The CDR3 DNA follows: TGTGCCAGCAGTTCAGACAGGTCAGATACGCAGTATTTT. Encoded protein: CASSSDRSDTQYF.

The DNA of the CDR3 is TGCAGCGTTGAAGGAGTAGGAGGGGAGACCCAGTACTTC. The encoded protein is CSVEGVGGETQYF. The chain is built from TRBV29-1 and TRBJ2-5; D might be TRBD2 (6 bases). The CDR3 is 13 amino acids. Germline V CDR1 and CDR2: SQVTM, ANQGSEA. Trimming took off 1 base at V and 5 bases at J, with 11 bases between the two ends.

The chain carries TRBV19 and TRBJ1-2; D gene uncertain. The V and J ends lost 7 bases and 10 bases respectively, with 22 bases between them. Germline-derived CDR1 and CDR2 are LNHDA and SQIVND (reference sequence). CDR3 length: 14 residues. The DNA for the CDR3 is TGTGCCAGTAACCTAAACACGTGGGTGAATGACTACACCTTC. This gives the protein CASNLNTWVNDYTF.

This clone is a singleton in its sample. This rearrangement joins TRBV7-9 to TRBJ2-3, with 11 bases fitting TRBD1. The germline V gene has CDR1 SEHNR and CDR2 FQNEAQ (reference sequence). After removal of 5 bases from V and 2 bases from J, the junction contained 3 bases not matched to a gene. This CDR3 region has 15 residues. CDR3: CASSLGQGDTDTQYF. CDR3 nucleotide sequence: TGTGCCAGCAGCCTGGGACAGGGGGACACAGATACGCAGTATTTT.

V is TRBV6-4 and J is TRBJ1-6, with D unresolved. The CDR3 has 14 residues. Germline CDR1 reads MRHNA; CDR2 reads SNTAGT. V gave up 2 bases and J gave up 5 bases, with 7 bases separating them. Here the CDR3 reads CASSDREHNSPLHF. In DNA form, the CDR3 reads TGTGCCAGCAGTGACCGGGAACATAATTCACCCCTCCACTTT.

This chain's CDR3 is CAVRGIINTEAFF. CDR3 DNA: TGTGCCGTGAGGGGGATAATCAACACTGAAGCTTTCTTT. The rearrangement uses TRBV6-5 and TRBJ1-1; weak D call: TRBD1 (6 bases). The CDR3 runs 13 residues. Germline CDR1 reads MNHEY; CDR2 reads SVGAGI. Trimming left V 11 bases short and J 2 bases short, with 15 bases between.

The gene calls are TRBV5-1 and TRBJ1-5; D is uncertain. Germline CDR1 and CDR2: SGHRS and YFSETQ. There are 10 residues in the CDR3. The V end was cut by 8 bases, the J end by 4 bases, with 4 bases between. CDR3 region: CARTNQPQHF. CDR3 DNA sequence: TGCGCCAGGACGAATCAGCCCCAGCATTTT. The full variable domain, rest sourced from reference TRBV5-1 and TRBJ1-5, is KAGVTQTPRYLIKTRGQQVTLSCSPISGHRSVSWYQQTPGQGLQFLFEYFSETQRNKGNFPGRFSGRQFSNSRSEMNVSTLELGDSALYLCARTNQPQHFGDGTRLSIL.

This chain joins TRBV3-1 (or the pseudogene TRBV3-2) and TRBJ2-1; 9 bases are a match to TRBD1. This CDR3 contains 17 residues. Trimming cost V 1 base and J 1 base; bases outside gene matches: 5. Germline V gene data show CDR1 as LGHDT and CDR2 as YNNKEL (reference sequence). The CDR3: CASSQGLGQGSYNEQFF. DNA for the CDR3: TGTGCCAGCAGCCAAGGTTTGGGACAGGGTTCCTACAATGAGCAGTTCTTC.

The chain is built from TRBV7-9 and TRBJ1-5; 9 bases are shared with TRBD1. This CDR3 spans 16 amino acids. Germline CDR1 SEHNR, CDR2 FQNEAQ (reference sequence). J lost 5 bases, V lost 5 bases, and 10 bases had no gene match. In nucleotides, the CDR3 is TGTGCCAGCAGCCCCAGCATGGGACAGGGTGATCAGCCCCAGCATTTT. Its protein product is CASSPSMGQGDQPQHF.

In this sample, this clone turned up once. CDR3 in amino acids: CASSEPGSHLHF. The CDR3 DNA reads TGTGCCAGCAGTGAACCGGGGTCCCACCTCCACTTT. J is TRBJ1-6 and V is TRBV2; D remains unclear. The CDR3 is 12 amino acids. Trimming pared 2 bases from V and 15 bases from J, leaving 11 bases between. Germline assignment: CDR1 SNHLY and CDR2 FYNNEI.

The rearrangement links TRBV12-3 or TRBV12-4 to TRBJ2-5; D is unclear. CDR3 length equals 12 residues. V was pared by 5 bases and J by 4 bases, with 8 bases between. The CDR3 bases are TGTGCCAGCAGTGAAGTTGGAGAGACCCAGTACTTC. Its translation: CASSEVGETQYF.